These 17 T cell receptor beta chains came from one sample sequenced in a study of tumor-infiltrating lymphocytes in oesophageal squamous cell carcinoma. TCRdb called the PCR reads again in MiXCR, with one record for every CDR3 protein. Of more than 15,000 distinct CDR3 sequences listed, roughly 50% are singletons. The material sequenced was normal esophageal tissue next to the tumor. The source of these receptors is a female donor with esophageal squamous cell carcinoma.

The chain combines TRBV7-9 with TRBJ2-1, with 7 bases that match TRBD1. The tail of the sequence fits TRBJ2-5 better, so the J call may be wrong. Germline V gene lookup returns CDR1 SEHNR and CDR2 FQNEAQ (reference sequence). The CDR3 totals 14 residues. This chain's CDR3 is CASSFATGSETQYF. CDR3 coding DNA: TGTGCCAGCAGCTTTGCGACAGGGTCAGAGACCCAGTACTTC.

This chain connects TRBV5-4 to TRBJ2-3; D perhaps matches TRBD1 (5 bases). Trimming removed 1 base at V and 3 bases at J, with 9 bases between. Germline CDR1 reads SGHNT; CDR2 reads YYREEE (reference sequence). There are 14 residues in the CDR3. The CDR3 DNA is TGTGCCAGCAGCTTGTTTGCAGGGACAGATACGCAGTATTTT. Translation: CASSLFAGTDTQYF.

In this sample, this clonotype turned up many times. The J gene is TRBJ2-7, the V gene TRBV11-1; maybe TRBD1 (5 bases). This CDR3 comprises 14 residues. The V gene's germline CDR1 is SGHAT and CDR2 FQDESV (reference sequence). The V gene lost 1 base and the J gene lost 2 bases, with 9 bases spanning the gap. The CDR3 DNA reads as TGTGCCAGCAGCTTAGGGACATTTGCCTACGAGCAGTACTTC. As protein: CASSLGTFAYEQYF.

To note about this clonotype: Sequence at one end of the junction differs from germline and may be a read error. The chain links TRBV7-6 to TRBJ1-4, with D hard to call. The CDR3 extends over 13 amino acids. Per the germline V gene, CDR1 is SGHVS and CDR2 is FNYEAQ. The DNA of the CDR3 is TGTGCTAGCAGCTTAATGGGCCAAGGAAAACTGTTTTTT. Protein sequence: CASSLMGQGKLFF. The whole variable domain, filled in from reference TRBV7-6 and TRBJ1-4, reads GAGVSQSPRYKVTKRGQDVALRCDPISGHVSLYWYRQALGQGPEFLTYFNYEAQQDKSGLPNDRFSAERPEGSISTLTIQRTEQRDSAMYRCASSLMGQGKLFFGSGTQLSVL.

The V and J genes are TRBV28 and TRBJ2-3, with D possibly TRBD2 on 7 matching bases. The J call is doubtful: the DNA matches TRBJ2-1 better. The CDR3 consists of 16 residues. Germline CDR1 MDHEN, CDR2 SYDVKM. The chain's CDR3 is CASSSLSRGGYNEQFF. The CDR3 bases are TGTGCCAGCAGTTCTCTATCGAGGGGGGGTTACAATGAGCAGTTCTTC.

This chain connects TRBV7-2 to TRBJ1-2, with 7 bases matching TRBD1. V shed 5 bases and J 8 bases; nucleotides not matched to a gene: 8. Per the germline V gene, CDR1 is SGHTA and CDR2 is FQGNSA. The CDR3 has 13 residues. The CDR3 bases are TGTGCCAGCAGCCAGACTACAGGGGACGGCTACACCTTC. Its translation: CASSQTTGDGYTF. Full variable domain (remainder filled in from reference TRBV7-2 and TRBJ1-2): GAGVSQSPSNKVTEKGKDVELRCDPISGHTALYWYRQSLGQGLEFLIYFQGNSAPDKSGLPSDRFSAERTGGSVSTLTIQRTQQEDSAVYLCASSQTTGDGYTFGSGTRLTVV.

This chain connects TRBV4-1 to TRBJ2-5; 9 nucleotides match TRBD2. V dropped 4 bases and J dropped 1; count of bases not matched to a gene: 7. CDR3 size: 16 residues. Germline CDR1 reads MGHRA; CDR2 reads YSYEKL. The CDR3 spells CASSPGAGGTQETQYF. CDR3 coding DNA: TGCGCCAGCAGCCCCGGAGCGGGGGGCACCCAAGAGACCCAGTACTTC.

The CDR3 loop reads CATSRDRGRNEQFF. The CDR3 bases are TGTGCCACCAGCCGGGACAGGGGGCGAAATGAGCAGTTCTTC. The chain combines TRBV24-1 with TRBJ2-1, with 12 bases that match TRBD1. V dropped 7 bases and J dropped 7; count of bases not matched to a gene: 4. From germline, CDR1 is KGHDR and CDR2 SFDVKD. The CDR3 is 14 amino acids.

This clonotype was seen at least ten times. The rearrangement uses TRBV12-3 or TRBV12-4 and TRBJ1-3; D is unresolved. The CDR3 is made up of 16 amino acids. V was pared by 6 bases and J by 0 bases, with 15 bases between. CDR3 in amino acids: CASSPPGIRSGNTIYF. In DNA form, the CDR3 reads TGTGCCAGCAGCCCCCCCGGAATACGCTCTGGAAACACCATATATTTT.

This clonotype was counted at least ten times. The chain is built from TRBV28 and TRBJ1-5; D gene unclear. This CDR3 has 15 residues. V was clipped by 3 bases and J by 0 bases, with 9 bases between them. Per germline, CDR1 MDHEN and CDR2 SYDVKM. The CDR3 loop reads CASSFSDGSNQPQHF. CDR3 nucleotides: TGTGCCAGCAGTTTTTCGGATGGTAGCAATCAGCCCCAGCATTTT.

V gene TRBV24-1 combines with J gene TRBJ2-1; TRBD1 matches 7 bases. The J call may be wrong; the DNA end is better matched by TRBJ2-5. The CDR3 has 13 amino acids. CDR1 is KGHDR and CDR2 is SFDVKD in the germline V gene. Here the CDR3 DNA reads TGTGCCACCAGCCGGACAGGTCAGAAGACCCAGTACTTC. It specifies CATSRTGQKTQYF.

This chain links TRBV6-8 with TRBJ1-1, with 10 bases identical to TRBD2. The J call may be incorrect, as the DNA end agrees better with TRBJ2-5. CDR1 MNHGY and CDR2 SAAAGT come from the germline V gene. This CDR3 has 18 amino acids. The CDR3 region is CASSYSQYLAGAGETQYF. CDR3 bases: TGTGCCAGCAGTTACTCGCAGTACCTAGCGGGGGCTGGGGAGACCCAGTACTTC.

A few counts support this clonotype. It may be a read error: a sequence one base away is much more abundant. This chain uses TRBV5-8 with TRBJ2-4; TRBD2 agrees at 11 bases. CDR1 SGHTS and CDR2 YDEGEE come from the germline V gene. V was pared by 6 bases and J by 13 bases, with 15 bases of the junction left unmatched. This CDR3 comprises 15 residues. The CDR3 DNA is TGTGCCAGCATCCCTCTACTAGCGGGGGACAATGAGCAGTACTTC. Translation: CASIPLLAGDNEQYF.

This chain connects TRBV7-3 to TRBJ2-5; 13 nucleotides align to TRBD2. The tail of the sequence fits TRBJ2-1 better, so the J call may be wrong. The CDR3 is 15 amino acids. Germline loops: CDR1 SGHTA, CDR2 FQGTGA. The CDR3 DNA follows: TGTGCCAGCAGCTGGACTAGCGGGAGCTACAATGAGCAGTTCTTC. This translates into CASSWTSGSYNEQFF.

This chain uses TRBV3-1 with TRBJ2-7; no firm D call. Germline-derived CDR1 and CDR2 are LGHDT and YNNKEL (reference sequence). The V and J ends lost 0 bases and 4 bases respectively, with 4 bases between them. This CDR3 has 12 residues. The CDR3 DNA sequence: TGTGCCAGCAGCCAAGATGAGTACGAGCAGTACTTC. Its translation: CASSQDEYEQYF.

This clonotype showed up many times. The gene calls are TRBV5-4 and TRBJ2-3, with 9 bases lining up with TRBD1. This CDR3 comprises 14 residues. V shed 2 bases, J shed 2 bases, and the junction held 0 bases outside the gene matches. The germline V gene has CDR1 SGHNT and CDR2 YYREEE (reference sequence). The CDR3 DNA is TGTGCCAGCAGCTTACAGGGGGCCACAGATACGCAGTATTTT. This gives the protein CASSLQGATDTQYF.

The chain joins TRBV27 to TRBJ2-4; 10 bases align to TRBD2. The J call may be incorrect, as the DNA end agrees better with TRBJ2-7. Per germline, CDR1 MNHEY and CDR2 SMNVEV (reference sequence). There are 15 residues in the CDR3. CDR3 amino acids: CASSFQWGLAYEQYF. The CDR3 DNA sequence: TGTGCCAGCAGTTTTCAGTGGGGACTAGCGTACGAGCAGTACTTC.